The 21 T cell receptor beta chains below come from one sample, sequenced in a study of cytomegalovirus exposure and HLA in healthy donors. Both 60 Vbeta primers and 13 Jbeta primers went into the PCR. Using immunoSEQ multiplex PCR, the repertoire was profiled, and TCRdb retains in-frame clones only, with some absent. The table lists under 150,000 clones, over 75% of them singletons. The source material was PBMCs. The source of these receptors is a woman in her 40s in good health and CMV-seropositive.

The rearrangement joins TRBV15 to TRBJ2-7, with D maybe TRBD1 (6 bases). CDR1 and CDR2 from the germline V gene are LNHNV and YYDKDF (reference sequence). The CDR3 sequence is 15 residues long. The germline V and J ends were trimmed by 6 bases and 2 bases, with 17 bases remaining between them. The CDR3 DNA reads as TGTGCCACCAGTGGAGAGGGGGACATGGCCTACGAGCAGTACTTC. It encodes CATSGEGDMAYEQYF.

The chain couples TRBV13 to TRBJ2-4, with D maybe TRBD1 (5 bases). Trimming stripped 5 bases from V and 4 bases from J, with 6 bases between. This CDR3 is 12 amino acids long. In germline, CDR1 is PRHDT, CDR2 FYEKMQ (reference sequence). CDR3: CASSPGKNIQYF. CDR3 nucleotides: TGTGCCAGCAGCCCAGGGAAAAACATTCAGTACTTC. Together with reference TRBV13 and TRBJ2-4, the CDR3 gives the full variable domain: AAGVIQSPRHLIKEKRETATLKCYPIPRHDTVYWYQQGPGQDPQFLISFYEKMQSDKGSIPDRFSAQQFSDYHSELNMSSLELGDSALYFCASSPGKNIQYFGAGTRLSVL.

The rearrangement uses TRBV27 and TRBJ2-1; 8 bases agree with TRBD2. From germline, CDR1 is MNHEY and CDR2 SMNVEV (reference sequence). This CDR3 region has 17 residues. V trimming: 6 bases; J trimming: 1 base; junction bases outside the gene matches: 11. The CDR3 bases are TGTGCCAGCAGCCAATTAGCGGGGACGGGATCCTACAATGAGCAGTTCTTC. This codes for CASSQLAGTGSYNEQFF.

A few counts support this clone. The V gene is TRBV14, the J gene TRBJ2-1; D perhaps matches TRBD2 (6 bases). The V gene's germline CDR1 is SGHDN and CDR2 FVKESK. Trimming took 3 bases from V and 0 from J, leaving 12 bases between them. This CDR3 comprises 16 residues. Here the CDR3 DNA reads TGTGCCAGCAGCCAGACCGGGGGAAGCTCCTACAATGAGCAGTTCTTC. It encodes CASSQTGGSSYNEQFF.

The chain recombines TRBV6-6 with TRBJ2-1; D call uncertain. The ends were cut back, 5 bases at V and 8 bases at J, with 10 bases in the middle. Germline V gives CDR1 MNHNY, CDR2 SVGAGI (reference sequence). The CDR3 is 12 amino acids. In DNA, the CDR3 is TGTGCCAGCAGTCTGGTTAGTTATGAGCAGTTCTTC. It specifies CASSLVSYEQFF.

The chain is built from TRBV11-3 and TRBJ1-1; 9 positions agree with TRBD1. V lost 5 bases to trimming and J lost 4 bases; unmatched junction nucleotides: 2. This CDR3 is 13 amino acids long. The germline gives CDR1 SGHNT, CDR2 YENEEA. The CDR3 nucleotides read TGTGCCAGCAGCATGACAGGGGGCACTGAAGCTTTCTTT. It yields the protein CASSMTGGTEAFF.

The chain employs TRBV7-2 and TRBJ2-2, with D possibly matching TRBD1 (6 bases). Trimming pared 2 bases from V and 1 base from J, leaving 11 bases between. The V gene's germline CDR1 is SGHTA and CDR2 FQGNSA. This CDR3 contains 16 residues. The CDR3 region has the DNA TGTGCCAGCAGCTTAAGGGGGTCGAGGAACACCGGGGAGCTGTTTTTT. Translated, it gives CASSLRGSRNTGELFF.

V and J are TRBV27 and TRBJ2-1; D is unclear. CDR3 length equals 16 residues. Trimming left V 4 bases short and J 4 bases short, with 17 bases between. Looked up from germline, CDR1 is MNHEY and CDR2 is SMNVEV (reference sequence). In nucleotides, the CDR3 is TGTGCCAGCAGTTCCCCCCCGAGCGCGCATTACAATGAGCAGTTCTTC. Amino acid sequence: CASSSPPSAHYNEQFF.

This clone has more than one count but fewer than ten. This chain joins TRBV5-1 and TRBJ2-7, with TRBD1 matching over 10 bases. V was clipped by 4 bases and J by 3 bases; unmatched bases: 4. Germline CDR1 is SGHRS and CDR2 is YFSETQ. The CDR3 spans 14 residues. DNA of the CDR3: TGCGCCAGCAGCCGTGGGACAGGGGACTACGAGCAGTACTTC. It encodes CASSRGTGDYEQYF.

The chain uses TRBV10-1 and TRBJ2-5, with a weak D call TRBD2 (6 bases). Per germline, CDR1 WNHNN and CDR2 SYGVQD (reference sequence). Deletions cut 0 bases from V and 5 bases from J, with 10 bases between. The CDR3 contains 14 residues. CDR3 coding DNA: TGCGCCAGCAGTGAGTCGGGGGGATCGGAGACCCAGTACTTC. Protein product: CASSESGGSETQYF.

The V call is TRBV7-8, the J call TRBJ1-5; D may be TRBD1 (6 bases). This CDR3 spans 16 amino acids. Germline lookup yields CDR1 SGHVS and CDR2 FQNEAQ. V shed 5 bases and J shed 4 bases, with 18 bases lying between them. The CDR3 bases are TGTGCCAGCAGCCCACGTGTTAGGGGGGGTAATCAGCCCCAGCATTTT. This gives the protein CASSPRVRGGNQPQHF.

This rearrangement joins TRBV4-3 to TRBJ2-5, with TRBD2 matching over 10 bases. The germline CDR1 and CDR2 sequences are LGHNA and YSLEER. The length of the CDR3 is 16 residues. Germline trimming cut 4 bases from V and 9 bases from J; bases unmatched to any gene: 14. The chain's CDR3 is CASSPRVDPAGGPQYF. Here the CDR3 DNA reads TGCGCCAGCAGCCCCAGGGTAGACCCAGCGGGGGGGCCCCAGTACTTC.

The V gene is TRBV7-8, the J gene TRBJ2-5; 14 nucleotides line up with TRBD2. V shed 4 bases, J shed 1 base, and the junction held 5 bases outside the gene matches. CDR1 is SGHVS and CDR2 is FQNEAQ in the germline V gene. The CDR3 spans 17 residues. The CDR3 nucleotides read TGTGCCAGCAGCTGGGGACTAGCGGGGGTCCTCCAAGAGACCCAGTACTTC. Residues: CASSWGLAGVLQETQYF.

The V gene is TRBV30, the J gene TRBJ1-1, with D perhaps TRBD1 (5 bases). Germline V gene lookup returns CDR1 GTSNPN and CDR2 SVGIG (reference sequence). This CDR3 spans 13 amino acids. V gave up 5 bases and J gave up 1 base, with 11 bases separating them. The CDR3: CAWAVGGNTEAFF. CDR3 in DNA: TGTGCCTGGGCCGTCGGGGGGAACACTGAAGCTTTCTTT. Drawing the rest from reference TRBV30 and TRBJ1-1, the complete variable domain is SQTIHQWPATLVQPVGSPLSLECTVEGTSNPNLYWYRQAAGRGLQLLFYSVGIGQISSEVPQNLSASRPQDRQFILSSKKLLLSDSGFYLCAWAVGGNTEAFFGQGTRLTVV.

This sequence joins TRBV21-1 and TRBJ2-5; TRBD2, the D gene given by the table, was not confirmed from the DNA. TRBV21-1 is assigned pseudogene status. The CDR3 is 16 amino acids. CDR3 protein: CASSPPSGRGQETQYF. CDR3 DNA sequence: TGTGCCAGCAGCCCGCCTAGCGGGAGGGGGCAAGAGACCCAGTACTTC.

The rearrangement joins TRBV6-5 to TRBJ2-2; 9 nucleotides match TRBD1. The CDR3 has 16 amino acids. J was trimmed by 5 bases and V by 4 bases; bases with no gene match: 8. The V gene's germline CDR1 is MNHEY and CDR2 SVGAGI. CDR3 in amino acids: CASSSWTGAGTGELFF. CDR3 coding DNA: TGTGCCAGCAGTTCGTGGACAGGGGCGGGGACCGGGGAGCTGTTTTTT.

The V gene is TRBV7-3, the J gene TRBJ1-1, with D unclear. The CDR3 has 13 amino acids. Germline V gives CDR1 SGHTA, CDR2 FQGTGA. V was clipped by 3 bases and J by 3 bases, with 8 bases between them. CDR3 in amino acids: CASSLLRDTEAFF. DNA of the CDR3: TGTGCCAGCAGCTTGCTGAGGGACACTGAAGCTTTCTTT.

This clone was counted once. An end of the junction differs from the germline gene, which may be a read error. Other DNA variants within this sample encode the same CDR3. This sequence joins TRBV6-1 and TRBJ1-1; no clear D gene. Germline CDR1 is MNHNS and CDR2 is SASEGT. There are 17 residues in the CDR3. The CDR3 is CASSEVGWGDRRTEAFF. The CDR3, as DNA: TGTGCCAGCAGTGAAGTAGGGTGGGGAGATCGAAGGACTGAAGCTTTCTTC.

The J gene is TRBJ2-7, the V gene TRBV7-8; the match to TRBD2 covers 11 bases. Germline V gene lookup returns CDR1 SGHVS and CDR2 FQNEAQ. The CDR3 is 14 amino acids. The trim removed 5 bases at V and 2 bases at J, leaving 2 bases unmatched. The CDR3 nucleotides read TGTGCCAGCAGCCTGACTAGCGGGGCCTACGAGCAGTACTTC. Protein: CASSLTSGAYEQYF.

In its sample, this clone was seen once. This chain connects TRBV10-1 to TRBJ1-2; D is possibly TRBD1 (5 bases). Germline CDR1 reads WNHNN; CDR2 reads SYGVQD (reference sequence). The germline V and J ends were trimmed by 9 bases and 4 bases, with 15 bases remaining between them. The CDR3 is 13 residues long. CDR3 nucleotides: TGCGCCAGAATATCAGGGCGGGGCTATGGCTACACCTTC. Its translation: CARISGRGYGYTF.

The J gene is TRBJ1-5, the V gene TRBV5-6, with D unclear. Trimming removed 0 bases from V and 1 base from J, with 8 bases in between. This CDR3 is built from 15 residues. Germline values: CDR1 SGHDT, CDR2 YYEEEE. CDR3 DNA sequence: TGTGCCAGCAGCTTGGGATTTGGCAGCAATCAGCCCCAGCATTTT. Protein sequence: CASSLGFGSNQPQHF.